The text below deals with one T cell receptor (beta chain). Its antigen is as yet unknown. TCR beta VDJ and CDR3 profiling used genomic DNA as template. TCRdb redid the calling of the reads with MiXCR, one entry per CDR3 protein. The sample holds 400,000 to 500,000 distinct CDR3 sequences, 60% to 80% seen once. This sample was taken from a study of CD8+CD57+ T cells in acquired aplastic anemia. Study overall: Roughly 3 ug was the average amount of DNA from sorted CD4+ and CD8+ cells. Healthy donors yielded about 10.8 million CD4+ cell reads on average. Study outcomes and limitations: A set of some 28 CD8+ CDR3 sequences was shared between patients and controls, and these sequences appeared highly expressed in patients. Simpson's diversity of CD8+ cells was not significantly different in patients compared with controls.

After removal of 3 bases from V and 2 bases from J, the junction contained 3 bases not matched to a gene. Germline values: CDR1 SGHNT, CDR2 YYREEE (reference sequence). The CDR3 is 16 amino acids. What was sequenced was sorted CD4+, CD8+, or CD8+CD57+ T cells (not recorded which) from PBMCs. This TCR was sampled from a human donor in good health, serving as a control. This chain links TRBV5-4 with TRBJ2-3, with TRBD2 matching over 13 bases. This CDR3 is CASSSGTSGDTDTQYF. The CDR3 DNA is TGTGCCAGCAGCTCCGGGACTAGCGGGGACACAGATACGCAGTATTTT.